These T cell receptor beta chains were read from a single sample in a study of T cells in Graves' hyperthyroidism and ophthalmopathy. TCRdb processed the multiplex PCR reads anew with MiXCR; each CDR3 protein has one entry. The sample holds over 350,000 distinct CDR3 sequences, roughly 15% seen once. The sample consisted of blood. These receptors all stem from a young man with Graves' ophthalmopathy. Each CDR3 is given with its conserved first and last residue. A D gene is named only where the DNA matches it firmly. Size tells how often a clone was seen (once, few, many) or the class of an expanded clone, and some rows leave it out.

TRBJ2-5 | TRBV28 | many | . | TGTGCCAGCAGTTCTTTGGGGGCGGGGAGCCAAGAGACCCAGTACTTC | CASSSLGAGSQETQYF
TRBJ1-2 | TRBV20-1 | few | . | TGCAGTGCTAGATCCCCCTGGGACTATGGCTACACCTTC | CSARSPWDYGYTF
TRBJ2-7 | TRBV6-5 | many | . | TGTGCCAGCAGTTACCCCCCGGGACGTAACGACGAGCAGTACTTC | CASSYPPGRNDEQYF
TRBJ1-4 | TRBV5-4 | . | TRBD1 | TGTGCCAGCAGCTTAGACAGGGCCGAGGGAAAACTGTTTTTT | CASSLDRAEGKLFF
TRBJ1-2 | TRBV29-1 | . | . | TGCAGCGTTGAAAGTGGGGGCCATGGCTACACCTTC | CSVESGGHGYTF
TRBJ2-1 | TRBV20-1 | many | . | TGCAGTGCCGCGTGGGCCGGGAGCCTAGGACGAAATGAGCAGTTCTTC | CSAAWAGSLGRNEQFF
TRBJ1-1 | TRBV20-1 | many | . | TGCAGTGCTACAGGGTATGGAATGAACACTGAAGCTTTCTTT | CSATGYGMNTEAFF
TRBJ2-3 | TRBV3-1 | few | TRBD2 | TGTGCCAGCAGCCAAGCAGCGGGAGCAGATACGCAGTATTTT | CASSQAAGADTQYF
TRBJ2-2 | TRBV6-1 | many | TRBD1 | TGTGCCAGCAGGCAGGGGGACGGGGAGCTGTTTTTT | CASRQGDGELFF
TRBJ1-1 | TRBV6-1 | many | . | TGTGCCAGCGGACTGAGACAGACTAACGAAGCTTTCTTT | CASGLRQTNEAFF
TRBJ2-1 | TRBV5-1 | few | . | TGCGCCAGCAGCTTGGGGACTTCTTACTCCTACAATGAGCAGTTCTTC | CASSLGTSYSYNEQFF
TRBJ2-5 | TRBV12-3/TRBV12-4 | many | . | TGTGCCAGCAGTTTAGTGGTAGACCAAGAGACCCAGTACTTC | CASSLVVDQETQYF
TRBJ2-7 | TRBV5-6 | many | TRBD2 | TGTGCCAGCAGCTTGGAGATAGCGGGGGGTCCCTACGAGCAGTACTTC | CASSLEIAGGPYEQYF
TRBJ2-1 | TRBV5-8 | few | TRBD2 | TGTGCCAGCAGCACCGGACTAGCGAACTTTAGGAATGAGCAGTTCTTC | CASSTGLANFRNEQFF
TRBJ2-4 | TRBV20-1 | many | . | TGCAGTGCTAGATCAGTAGCCAAAAACATTCAGTACTTC | CSARSVAKNIQYF
TRBJ1-5 | TRBV9 | few | . | TGTGCCAGCAGCGGACAGGAAGGGCAGCCCCAGCATTTT | CASSGQEGQPQHF
TRBJ2-1 | TRBV11-3 | many | . | TGTGCCAGCAGCTTACGCAGGGGGGCACAAACTTCCTACAATGAGCAGTTCTTC | CASSLRRGAQTSYNEQFF
TRBJ2-3 | TRBV3-1 | . | . | TGTGCCAGCAGCCAAGATACTACAGAAGGGAATACGCAGTATTTT | CASSQDTTEGNTQYF
TRBJ1-2 | TRBV15 | many | . | TGTGCCACCAGCAGGGAAGGGTATGGCTACACCTTC | CATSREGYGYTF
TRBJ1-1 | TRBV6-5 | . | . | TGTGCCAGCAGTTACAGGACAACGAACACTGAAGCTTTCTTT | CASSYRTTNTEAFF
TRBJ2-5 | TRBV13 | many | TRBD2 | TGTGCCAGCAGCTTTCTTCTACGGGAGGGCCGAGGGAGAGAGACCCAGTACTTC | CASSFLLREGRGRETQYF
TRBJ1-1 | TRBV27 | . | TRBD1 | TGTGCCAGCAGCTCCATAGGGGGCCTCACTGAAGCTTTCTTT | CASSSIGGLTEAFF
TRBJ1-5 | TRBV5-1 | . | TRBD1 | TGCGCCAGCAGCACGGGGACAGGGGGCACTGATCAGCCCCAGCATTTT | CASSTGTGGTDQPQHF
TRBJ1-6 | TRBV12-3/TRBV12-4 | many | . | TGTGCCAGCATCCTCGGGGGGGCTGGGTACAAATATAATTCACCCCTCCACTTT | CASILGGAGYKYNSPLHF
TRBJ1-6 | TRBV3-1 | few | . | TGTGCCAGCAGCCACAGACCGGGGGTCTATAATTCACCCCTCCACTTT | CASSHRPGVYNSPLHF
TRBJ2-7 | TRBV7-8 | many | . | TGTGCCAGCAGCTTAGGGCGGTCCTACGAGCAGTACTTC | CASSLGRSYEQYF
TRBJ2-7 | TRBV13 | many | . | TGTGCCAGCAGCTCGCGTCTCCGCTCCTACGAGCAGTACTTC | CASSSRLRSYEQYF
TRBJ2-5 | TRBV2 | . | TRBD2 | TGTGCCAGCACACCATCTAGCGGGAGAAGGGGCCAAGAGACCCAGTACTTC | CASTPSSGRRGQETQYF
TRBJ1-1 | TRBV5-1 | many | TRBD1 | TGCGCCAGCAGCACAGGACAGGACACTGAAGCTTTCTTT | CASSTGQDTEAFF
TRBJ1-6 | TRBV19 | . | TRBD1 | TGTGCCAGTAGGACAGGGGAATATAATTCACCCCTCCACTTT | CASRTGEYNSPLHF
TRBJ2-7 | TRBV12-3/TRBV12-4 | few | TRBD1 | TGTGCCAGCAGTTGGACAGGGGGCACTGGGGCCGAGCAGTACTTC | CASSWTGGTGAEQYF
TRBJ2-1 | TRBV19 | . | . | TGTGCCAGTAGTATTGGGACCACCAGCTCCTACAATGAGCAGTTCTTC | CASSIGTTSSYNEQFF
TRBJ1-2 | TRBV29-1 | few | . | TGCAGCGTTTTGAGTTCCCCCTTTGGCTACACCTTC | CSVLSSPFGYTF
TRBJ1-5 | TRBV3-1 | . | . | TGTGCCAGCTGCCGGGGCAGTCGGACGACGCCCCAGCATTTT | CASCRGSRTTPQHF
TRBJ2-2 | TRBV29-1 | few | . | TGCAGCGCAAGCCGAGACACCAACACCGGGGAGCTGTTTTTT | CSASRDTNTGELFF
TRBJ1-6 | TRBV6-5 | many | TRBD1 | TGTGCCAGCAGTTACCTCAGGACAGGGGGCTATAATTCACCCCTCCACTTT | CASSYLRTGGYNSPLHF
TRBJ2-1 | TRBV12-3/TRBV12-4 | . | TRBD2 | TGTGCCAGCAGCCTCCGACTAGCGGGAGGTTGGTTGAATGAGCAGTTCTTC | CASSLRLAGGWLNEQFF
TRBJ2-1 | TRBV7-8 | many | . | TGTGCCACAGTAGGATATAACTACAATGAGCAGTTCTTC | CATVGYNYNEQFF
TRBJ2-3 | TRBV20-1 | . | . | TGCAGTGCTTTCCACCTTAGCACAGATACGCAGTATTTT | CSAFHLSTDTQYF
TRBJ1-2 | TRBV19 | many | . | TGTGCCAGTGATTCTTTGACTCCGGGACGGGTAGGCTACACCTTC | CASDSLTPGRVGYTF
TRBJ1-3 | TRBV25-1 | many | TRBD1 | TGTGCCAGCAGCCTGACAGGGTTCGGTAACACCATATATTTT | CASSLTGFGNTIYF
TRBJ1-2 | TRBV27 | . | . | TGTGCCAGCAGTTTCGTGGGGGAAGTTGGTGGCTACACCTTC | CASSFVGEVGGYTF
TRBJ2-1 | TRBV6-5 | . | TRBD1 | TGTGCCAGCAGTTACTTTCGTGTAGGACAGGGGGCCCGGAATGAGCAGTTCTTC | CASSYFRVGQGARNEQFF
TRBJ1-6 | TRBV6-2/TRBV6-3 | . | TRBD1 | TGTGCCAGCAGCAAACAGGGGAGGGATTCACCCCTCCACTTT | CASSKQGRDSPLHF
TRBJ1-1 | TRBV11-2 | . | . | TGTGCCAGCTTGGACGGTGAAGCTTTCTTT | CASLDGEAFF
TRBJ1-1 | TRBV7-2 | many | . | TGTGCCAGCGCGTCGGGCGAGGGCACTGAAGCTTTCTTT | CASASGEGTEAFF
TRBJ1-5 | TRBV20-1 | many | . | TGCAGTGCTAGCCCATGGCAGTATAGCAATCAGCCCCAGCATTTT | CSASPWQYSNQPQHF
TRBJ2-5 | TRBV20-1 | many | TRBD1 | TGCAGTGCTAGGGACAGGGGGCGCTACCAAGAGACCCAGTACTTC | CSARDRGRYQETQYF
TRBJ1-1 | TRBV6-1 | many | TRBD1 | TGTGCCAGCAGTACACAGGGGAGGAACACTGAAGCTTTCTTT | CASSTQGRNTEAFF
TRBJ2-7 | TRBV12-3/TRBV12-4 | many | . | TGTGCCAGCAGTTTAAGGACCCCCTACGAGCAGTACTTC | CASSLRTPYEQYF
TRBJ2-1 | TRBV11-2 | many | TRBD2 | TGTGCCAGCAGCTCGAGAGGCGGGGGGGCATCATACAATGAGCAGTTCTTC | CASSSRGGGASYNEQFF
TRBJ2-5 | TRBV20-1 | many | TRBD2 | TGCAGTGCTAGCAGATCGGGAGGAAGCCAAGAGACCCAGTACTTC | CSASRSGGSQETQYF
TRBJ2-1 | TRBV5-1 | many | . | TGCGCCAGCAGCTTGGCCGGCAGCTATGAGCAGTTCTTC | CASSLAGSYEQFF
TRBJ1-1 | TRBV5-1 | many | . | TGCGCCAGCAGCCACCCAGGGTTGCGCACTGAAGCTTTCTTT | CASSHPGLRTEAFF
TRBJ2-1 | TRBV27 | many | . | TGTGCCAGCAGTTTAAAGGCCTACAATGAGCAGTTCTTC | CASSLKAYNEQFF
TRBJ2-6 | TRBV5-5 | few | . | TGTGCCAGCAGCTTGCTTGGGGGGCGCAACTCTGGGGCCAACGTCCTGACTTTC | CASSLLGGRNSGANVLTF
TRBJ2-3 | TRBV18 | many | . | TGTGCCAGCTCACCCGGGACCCCTGGGGGAGATACGCAGTATTTT | CASSPGTPGGDTQYF
TRBJ1-1 | TRBV11-2 | many | . | TGTGCCAGCAGCTCGGGGACGAGCACTGAAGCTTTCTTT | CASSSGTSTEAFF
TRBJ1-2 | TRBV19 | . | . | TGTGCCAGTAGCATCGGGGGGACTGTGTTGGATGGCTACACCTTC | CASSIGGTVLDGYTF